These 18 T cell receptor beta chains were all obtained from the same sample, sequenced in a study of CD8+CD57+ T cells in acquired aplastic anemia. CDR3 and TCR beta VDJ profiling relied on genomic DNA as the template. From the reads, TCRdb called clonotypes with MiXCR, one entry per CDR3 protein. The data contain 120,000 or so distinct CDR3 sequences, 45% to 60% of them singletons. The sequenced patients had an expansion of CD8+CD57+ cells seen by flow cytometry. The sequenced sample was sorted CD4+, CD8+, or CD8+CD57+ T cells (not recorded which) from PBMCs. These receptor sequences come from a human donor with aplastic anemia.

This sequence joins TRBV25-1 and TRBJ1-1; 7 bases agree with TRBD1. This CDR3 is built from 14 residues. Germline V gives CDR1 MGHDK, CDR2 SYGVNS. The J segment lost 4 bases and the V segment lost 4 bases, leaving 6 bases of the junction unmatched. The CDR3 loop is CASSGQGKGTEAFF. The CDR3 DNA reads as TGTGCCAGCAGTGGACAGGGCAAGGGCACTGAAGCTTTCTTT. The whole variable domain, filled in from reference TRBV25-1 and TRBJ1-1, reads EADIYQTPRYLVIGTGKKITLECSQTMGHDKMYWYQQDPGMELHLIHYSYGVNSTEKGDLSSESTVSRIRTEHFPLTLESARPSHTSQYLCASSGQGKGTEAFFGQGTRLTVV.

The chain couples TRBV15 to TRBJ2-7; 7 bases are shared with TRBD1. The CDR3 is made up of 18 amino acids. The V gene's germline CDR1 is LNHNV and CDR2 YYDKDF (reference sequence). After removal of 5 bases from V and 2 bases from J, the junction contained 18 bases not matched to a gene. CDR3 DNA: TGTGCCACCAGCCCCGAATTTGGGCAGGGGGTACTCACCTACGAGCAGTACTTC. It encodes CATSPEFGQGVLTYEQYF.

This clonotype was picked up a small number of times. The V and J genes are TRBV10-3 and TRBJ1-6; D perhaps matches TRBD1 (5 bases). The V end lost 0 bases, the J end lost 2 bases, and 8 bases lay between the germline ends. This CDR3 region has 16 residues. Germline CDR1 and CDR2: ENHRY and SYGVKD. The CDR3 here is CAISESQGTYNSPLHF. Here the CDR3 DNA reads TGTGCCATCAGTGAGTCTCAGGGCACCTATAATTCACCCCTCCACTTT.

The chain combines TRBV2 with TRBJ2-7; D ambiguous. V lost 6 bases and J 1 base, leaving 10 bases between the germline ends. The CDR3 is made up of 13 amino acids. Germline V gene sequence: CDR1 SNHLY, CDR2 FYNNEI. In DNA, the CDR3 is TGTGCCAGCAGATACGCCACGTCCTACGAGCAGTACTTC. Translated, it gives CASRYATSYEQYF.

This clonotype was found a few times. The J gene is TRBJ1-3, the V gene TRBV9; tentative D call: TRBD1 (5 bases). The CDR3 loop spans 14 amino acids. Trimming removed 0 bases from V and 8 bases from J, with 12 bases in between. Germline assignment: CDR1 SGDLS and CDR2 YYNGEE. CDR3: CASSVALGGYTIYF. The CDR3 DNA follows: TGTGCCAGCAGCGTAGCCTTGGGGGGTTACACCATATATTTT.

V and J are TRBV24-1 and TRBJ2-5; D ambiguous. The germline CDR1 and CDR2 sequences are KGHDR and SFDVKD. This CDR3 is 13 amino acids long. The germline V and J ends were trimmed by 4 bases and 9 bases, with 14 bases remaining between them. CDR3 nucleotide sequence: TGTGCCACCAGTGACGAGGACCGCCAGGCCCAGTACTTC. This sequence encodes CATSDEDRQAQYF.

By sample fraction, this clonotype is medium-sized. The CDR3 reads CATSDFMKTQYF. Here the CDR3 DNA reads TGTGCCACCAGTGATTTTATGAAGACCCAGTACTTC. The chain combines TRBV24-1 with TRBJ2-5; D gene unclear. The germline V and J ends were trimmed by 1 base and 6 bases, with 5 bases remaining between them. Germline values: CDR1 KGHDR, CDR2 SFDVKD. The CDR3 sequence is 12 residues long.

The genes are TRBV20-1 and TRBJ2-7; D possibly corresponds to TRBD1 (6 bases). Germline-derived CDR1 and CDR2 are DFQATT and SNEGSKA (reference sequence). The CDR3 length is 14 residues. V dropped 3 bases and J dropped 4 bases, with 16 bases sitting between them. CDR3 nucleotides: TGCAGTGCTAGCCGATTATCACAGGGTTACGAGCAGTACTTC. Residues: CSASRLSQGYEQYF.

This chain uses TRBV29-1 with TRBJ2-7; the D gene could be TRBD1 or TRBD2 (7 bases each). The germline V gene encodes CDR1 SQVTM and CDR2 ANQGSEA. The V gene lost 2 bases and the J gene lost 5 bases, with 13 bases spanning the gap. The CDR3 contains 13 residues. CDR3 nucleotides: TGCAGCGTTGAATCAGGGGGGGGGCACGAGCAGTACTTC. It is translated as CSVESGGGHEQYF.

The chain recombines TRBV6-4 with TRBJ2-5; 7 positions agree with TRBD1. Looked up from germline, CDR1 is MRHNA and CDR2 is SNTAGT. The length of the CDR3 is 14 residues. Germline trimming cut 4 bases from V and 4 bases from J; bases unmatched to any gene: 6. The CDR3 sequence: CASSGSTGIETQYF. The CDR3 DNA is TGTGCCAGCAGTGGATCGACAGGGATAGAGACCCAGTACTTC.

This clonotype was seen a few times. This rearrangement joins TRBV28 to TRBJ2-5, with 13 bases lining up with TRBD2. Trimming removed 2 bases from V and 5 bases from J; junction bases left unmatched: 5. This CDR3 has 16 residues. Germline V gene lookup returns CDR1 MDHEN and CDR2 SYDVKM. The CDR3 sequence: CASSLATSGGRETQYF. DNA of the CDR3: TGTGCCAGCAGTTTAGCGACTAGCGGGGGGCGGGAGACCCAGTACTTC.

The gene calls are TRBV6-5 and TRBJ2-5; D possibly matches TRBD1 or TRBD2 (5 bases each). CDR1 MNHEY and CDR2 SVGAGI come from the germline V gene. The CDR3 extends over 12 amino acids. V was trimmed by 6 bases and J by 9 bases, leaving 14 bases between them. The CDR3 DNA reads as TGTGCCAGCAGCCCCATTGGGACCGCCCAGTACTTC. Amino acid sequence: CASSPIGTAQYF.

This clonotype has at least ten counts. CDR3 coding DNA: TGTGCCACCAGTGGGCAGGGAGACGCCTACAATGAGCAGTTCTTC. Translating it yields CATSGQGDAYNEQFF. The rearrangement links TRBV24-1 to TRBJ2-1; possibly TRBD1 or TRBD2 for D (5 bases each). Germline CDR1 KGHDR, CDR2 SFDVKD. The CDR3 extends over 15 amino acids. Trimming removed 5 bases at V and 2 bases at J, with 12 bases between.

This rearrangement joins TRBV19 to TRBJ2-1, with a weak D call TRBD1 (6 bases). The length of the CDR3 is 15 residues. V gave up 5 bases and J gave up 7 bases, with 18 bases separating them. Germline V gene data show CDR1 as LNHDA and CDR2 as SQIVND (reference sequence). The CDR3 sequence: CASSSPGAFQNEQFF. The CDR3 nucleotides read TGTGCCAGTAGTTCCCCAGGGGCCTTCCAGAATGAGCAGTTCTTC.

V is TRBV7-9 and J is TRBJ2-7; 9 bases agree with TRBD1. V shed 0 bases, J shed 2 bases, and the junction held 5 bases outside the gene matches. The germline gives CDR1 SEHNR, CDR2 FQNEAQ (reference sequence). This CDR3 comprises 16 residues. The DNA for the CDR3 is TGTGCCAGCAGCTTAGCTTGGACAGGGGCAACCTACGAGCAGTACTTC. This gives the protein CASSLAWTGATYEQYF.

This chain joins TRBV6-1 and TRBJ1-4; weak D call: TRBD1 (5 bases). V was shortened by 5 bases and J by 0 bases, with 13 bases between the two germline ends. The CDR3 length is 16 residues. The germline CDR1 and CDR2 sequences are MNHNS and SASEGT. Here the CDR3 DNA reads TGTGCCAGCAGTCGGGACGGCGGCACAACTAATGAAAAACTGTTTTTT. This gives the protein CASSRDGGTTNEKLFF.

In its sample, this clonotype ranks as medium-sized. This chain connects TRBV7-6 to TRBJ2-7, with D possibly TRBD2 on 5 matching bases. The V end lost 3 bases, the J end lost 5 bases, and 8 bases lay between the germline ends. The CDR3 consists of 12 residues. Germline V gene lookup returns CDR1 SGHVS and CDR2 FNYEAQ. CDR3 sequence reads: CASSLAGDEQYF. CDR3 bases: TGTGCCAGCAGCTTGGCCGGGGACGAGCAGTACTTC.

The chain combines TRBV9 with TRBJ2-6, with unresolved D. Trimming removed 3 bases from V and 0 bases from J, with 10 bases in between. This CDR3 has 16 amino acids. Germline CDR1 is SGDLS and CDR2 is YYNGEE. The CDR3 nucleotides are TGTGCCAGCAGCGCTTCAATTGGCTCTGGGGCCAACGTCCTGACTTTC. It yields the protein CASSASIGSGANVLTF.